This record looks at one T cell receptor (beta chain) sequence and its context. Its antigen is still unknown. This record comes from a study of breast tumors, draining lymph nodes, adjacent tissues. CDR1 is MNHEY and CDR2 is SVGEGT in the germline V gene. The CDR3 loop spans 16 amino acids. V was clipped by 6 bases and J by 4 bases; unmatched bases: 12. The lymph nodes were axillary draining lymph nodes from breast cancer patients. Via MiXCR, TCRdb re-called the multiplex PCR reads, giving one row per CDR3 protein. The table lists tens of thousands of distinct CDR3 sequences, approximately 19% of them singletons, with approximately 2.5% in the top ten. General study results and limits: That most tumor T cells come from lymph nodes remained unproven. Tumor TCR diversity was below lymph nodes but above nontumor tissue. The data were judged consistent with most tumor T cells coming from lymph node and expanding in tumor. Tumor and nontumor repertoires were significantly more similar in luminal-like than in basal-like breast cancer.

The sequencing input was axillary lymph node tissue. This clonotype was sampled from a female donor with breast cancer. Some clones in this sample may be carry-over from other donors' samples. The rearrangement links TRBV6-2 or TRBV6-3 to TRBJ1-5, with 7 positions matching TRBD1. The DNA of the CDR3 is TGTGCCAGCAGACAACCACGCAGGGGGTTTAATCAGCCCCAGCATTTT. As protein: CASRQPRRGFNQPQHF.